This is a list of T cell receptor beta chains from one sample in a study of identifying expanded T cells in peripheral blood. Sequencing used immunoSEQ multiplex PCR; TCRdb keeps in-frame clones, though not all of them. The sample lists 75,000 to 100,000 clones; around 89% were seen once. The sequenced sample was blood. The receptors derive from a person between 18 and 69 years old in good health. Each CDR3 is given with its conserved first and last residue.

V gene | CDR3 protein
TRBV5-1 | CASLGDGDGNEQYF
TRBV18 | CASSPFPGLAGGTDTQYF
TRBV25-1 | CSRGGYGYTF
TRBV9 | CASSLRGELFF
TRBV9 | CASSVDLGTMDSEQFF
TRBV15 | CATSRVPATEAFF
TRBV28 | CATRRGRAEAFF
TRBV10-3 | CAISESRGQGNTEAFF
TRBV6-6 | CASSYSLSNEQFF
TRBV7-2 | CASSLEGQGAQPQHF
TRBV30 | CAWSGGGANVLTF
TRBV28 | CASRLRGLGTEAFF
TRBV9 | CASSQHIRGQPGVNSNQPQHF
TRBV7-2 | CASSLQGSSGNTIYF
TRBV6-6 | CASSYSREGREKLFF
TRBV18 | CASYRDRDDQGYF
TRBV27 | CASSLKGGPYEQYF
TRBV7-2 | CASSLLLREARLESNEQFF
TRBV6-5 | CASSYSRGLNSPLHF
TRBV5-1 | CASSHDGKANYGYTF
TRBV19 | CASSLLNGVQYF
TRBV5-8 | CASSDGGGIQPQHF
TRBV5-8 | CASIQTFGWGHNSPLHF
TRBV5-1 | CASSLANTGELFF
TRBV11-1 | CASSLWGGTATDTQYF
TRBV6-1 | CASSLTGGENYEQYF